The 6 T cell receptor beta chains presented below share a single source sample, sequenced in a study of T cells in localized non-small cell lung cancer. Clones were sequenced by immunoSEQ multiplex PCR, and TCRdb holds only the in-frame ones, with some missing. The sample consists of around 140,000 clones, roughly 90% of them appearing once. Source: peripheral blood, taken before any cancer treatment. These receptors all stem from a female donor older than 55 with stage I lung adenocarcinoma.

This clone appeared a single time. The chain is built from TRBV6-5 and TRBJ2-7; 7 positions match TRBD1. Germline V gives CDR1 MNHEY, CDR2 SVGAGI. Trimming at V came to 9 bases and at J to 2 bases, leaving 7 bases not matched to a gene. There are 13 residues in the CDR3. This CDR3 reads CASSQGPTYEQYF. The DNA of the CDR3 is TGTGCCAGTTCACAGGGGCCAACCTACGAGCAGTACTTC.

J is TRBJ1-2 and V is TRBV6-4, with 8 bases matching TRBD1. Germline CDR1 is MRHNA and CDR2 is SNTAGT. The ends lost 2 bases at V and 4 bases at J; junction bases unmatched: 6. The CDR3 sequence is 15 residues long. The CDR3 is CASSDTRQGTYGYTF. DNA for the CDR3: TGTGCCAGCAGTGACACGCGACAGGGGACCTATGGCTACACCTTC.

The J gene is TRBJ1-5, the V gene TRBV7-8; TRBD1 might be the D (5 bases). The CDR3 has 14 residues. CDR1 and CDR2 from the germline V gene are SGHVS and FQNEAQ. Trimming shortened V by 1 base and J by 9 bases, and 13 bases separated the two germline ends. This CDR3 reads CASSLEKGRWPQHF. CDR3 nucleotide sequence: TGTGCCAGCAGCTTAGAGAAGGGGAGGTGGCCCCAGCATTTT. The full variable domain, rest sourced from reference TRBV7-8 and TRBJ1-5, is GAGVSQSPRYKVAKRGQDVALRCDPISGHVSLFWYQQALGQGPEFLTYFQNEAQLDKSGLPSDRFFAERPEGSVSTLKIQRTQQEDSAVYLCASSLEKGRWPQHFGDGTRLSIL.

This chain uses TRBV29-1 with TRBJ2-5; D possibly corresponds to TRBD1 (6 bases). Per the germline V gene, CDR1 is SQVTM and CDR2 is ANQGSEA. The CDR3 loop spans 12 amino acids. Deletions cut 6 bases from V and 14 bases from J, with 22 bases between. This CDR3 is CSVVHRVSPPYF. CDR3 sequence (DNA): TGCAGCGTCGTACACAGGGTTTCCCCTCCATACTTC. The full variable domain, in which reference TRBV29-1 and TRBJ2-5 provide the parts outside the CDR3, is SAVISQKPSRDICQRGTSLTIQCQVDSQVTMMFWYRQQPGQSLTLIATANQGSEATYESGFVIDKFPISRPNLTFSTLTVSNMSPEDSSIYLCSVVHRVSPPYFGPGTRLLVL.

The chain employs TRBV5-1 and TRBJ1-2, with 7 bases aligning to TRBD1. CDR3 length: 19 residues. Germline CDR1 reads SGHRS; CDR2 reads YFSETQ. V lost 6 bases and J lost 0; bases outside the gene matches: 20. For the CDR3, the DNA is TGCGCCAGCACCTTCAAACACGACAGGGAATATGGAGCTAACTATGGCTACACCTTC. This sequence encodes CASTFKHDREYGANYGYTF.

The chain employs TRBV28 and TRBJ2-7; possibly TRBD2 for D (5 bases). Trimming took off 6 bases at V and 7 bases at J, with 10 bases between the two ends. Germline assignment: CDR1 MDHEN and CDR2 SYDVKM. The CDR3 totals 11 residues. For the CDR3, the DNA is TGTGCCAGCAGCTCAACGGGGGAGCAGTACTTC. It is translated as CASSSTGEQYF.